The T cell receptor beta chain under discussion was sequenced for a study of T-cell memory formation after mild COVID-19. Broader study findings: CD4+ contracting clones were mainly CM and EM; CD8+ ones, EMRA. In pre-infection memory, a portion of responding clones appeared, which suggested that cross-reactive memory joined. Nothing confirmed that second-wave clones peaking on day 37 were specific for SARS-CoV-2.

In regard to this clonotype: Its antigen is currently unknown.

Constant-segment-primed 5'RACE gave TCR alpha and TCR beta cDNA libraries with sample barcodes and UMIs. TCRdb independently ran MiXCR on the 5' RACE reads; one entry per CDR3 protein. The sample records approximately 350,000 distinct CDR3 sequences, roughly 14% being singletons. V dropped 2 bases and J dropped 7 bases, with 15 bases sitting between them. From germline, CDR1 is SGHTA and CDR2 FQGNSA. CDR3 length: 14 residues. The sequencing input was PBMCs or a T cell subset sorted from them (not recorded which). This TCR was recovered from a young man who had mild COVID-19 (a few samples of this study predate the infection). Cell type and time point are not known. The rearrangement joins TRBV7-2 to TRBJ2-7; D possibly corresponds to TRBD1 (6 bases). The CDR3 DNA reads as TGTGCCAGCAGCTTAATGGACAGTTTTAAGGAGCAGTACTTC. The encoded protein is CASSLMDSFKEQYF.